These 28 T cell receptor beta chains were all obtained from the same sample, sequenced in a study of Tregs in tolerant kidney transplant recipients. Method: immunoSEQ multiplex PCR; TCRdb's copy keeps in-frame clones and lacks some. The data show around 16,000 clones, with over 85% seen just once and 13% held by the top ten. The specimen sequenced was CD8+ T cells from blood. Receptors originate from a human donor in good health.

This rearrangement joins TRBV10-3 to TRBJ1-2; 7 bases align to TRBD1. The J segment lost 2 bases and the V segment lost 6 bases, leaving 12 bases of the junction unmatched. This CDR3 spans 16 amino acids. Germline values: CDR1 ENHRY, CDR2 SYGVKD. This CDR3 is CAIRNPDRDLNYGYTF. In nucleotides, the CDR3 is TGTGCCATCAGGAATCCCGACAGGGATTTAAACTATGGCTACACCTTC.

The chain uses TRBV14 and TRBJ1-4; TRBD1 matches 8 bases. Germline CDR1 reads SGHDN; CDR2 reads FVKESK. The CDR3 spans 18 residues. The J segment lost 3 bases and the V segment lost 5 bases, leaving 14 bases of the junction unmatched. The DNA of the CDR3 is TGTGCCAGCAGCGTACGATCGTTTCAGGGGGCGGCTAATGAAAAACTGTTTTTT. Amino acid sequence: CASSVRSFQGAANEKLFF.

J is TRBJ1-3 and V is TRBV30; no definite D call. Germline V lookup: CDR1 GTSNPN, CDR2 SVGIG (reference sequence). CDR3 length equals 14 residues. Trimming left V 1 base short and J 3 bases short, with 10 bases between. In DNA, the CDR3 is TGTGCCTGGAGTGGGGGAATTTTTGGAAACACCATATATTTT. It specifies CAWSGGIFGNTIYF.

The count of this clone is one. CDR3 region: CASSLGRNEQFF. CDR3 DNA: TGTGCCAGCAGCTTGGGCAGGAATGAGCAGTTCTTC. The V and J genes are TRBV5-5 and TRBJ2-1, with unresolved D. CDR3 length: 12 amino acids. From germline, CDR1 is SGHKS and CDR2 YYEKEE (reference sequence). Trimming removed 0 bases at V and 7 bases at J, with 5 bases between.

This CDR3 is CASSASASGIRTGELFF. As DNA, the CDR3 is TGTGCCAGCAGCGCCTCGGCTAGCGGGATTAGAACCGGGGAGCTGTTTTTT. The V gene is TRBV9, the J gene TRBJ2-2; TRBD2 matches 9 bases. V lost 3 bases, J lost 5 bases, and 11 bases stayed unmatched. The CDR3 loop spans 17 amino acids. CDR1 is SGDLS, CDR2 YYNGEE, per germline. The whole variable domain, filled in from reference TRBV9 and TRBJ2-2, reads DSGVTQTPKHLITATGQRVTLRCSPRSGDLSVYWYQQSLDQGLQFLIQYYNGEERAKGNILERFSAQQFPDLHSELNLSSLELGDSALYFCASSASASGIRTGELFFGEGSRLTVL.

The V call is TRBV7-2, the J call TRBJ1-2, with D perhaps TRBD1 (5 bases). The CDR3 covers 15 residues. Between the trimmed V and J ends, which lost 1 base and 4 bases, there was a span of 13 bases. Germline lookup yields CDR1 SGHTA and CDR2 FQGNSA. CDR3 sequence: CASSLGLAGGYGYTF. CDR3 coding DNA: TGTGCCAGCAGCTTAGGGCTCGCGGGGGGCTATGGCTACACCTTC.

The V gene is TRBV6-5, the J gene TRBJ2-3; D might be TRBD1 (5 bases). The CDR3 contains 14 residues. CDR1 and CDR2 from the germline V gene are MNHEY and SVGAGI. Trimming took 8 bases from V and 3 from J, leaving 15 bases between them. The CDR3 DNA sequence: TGTGCCAGCGGTCCTGGCAGGGTAACAGATACGCAGTATTTT. Protein product: CASGPGRVTDTQYF.

This sequence joins TRBV12-5 and TRBJ2-5; D may be TRBD1 or TRBD2 (6 bases each). Germline V CDR1 and CDR2: LGHNT, FRNRAP. The CDR3 has 12 amino acids. Trimming took off 6 bases at V and 5 bases at J, with 10 bases between the two ends. CDR3 region: CASGTGGETQYF. CDR3 coding DNA: TGTGCTAGTGGGACAGGAGGGGAGACCCAGTACTTC.

This clone has only one observation. An end of the junction differs from the germline gene, which may be a read error. V gene TRBV10-3 combines with J gene TRBJ2-1; 10 bases fit TRBD2. Germline CDR1 is ENHRY and CDR2 is SYGVKD. CDR3 length: 16 residues. The CDR3 loop is CAISKSIAGGANEQFF. Here the CDR3 DNA reads TGTGCCATCAGTAAGTCGATAGCGGGAGGCGCGAATGAGCAGTTCTTC.

The chain recombines TRBV6-5 with TRBJ2-7, with D tentatively TRBD2 (5 bases). The CDR3 is 12 amino acids. V lost 6 bases to trimming and J lost 6 bases, with 12 bases between them. Looked up from germline, CDR1 is MNHEY and CDR2 is SVGAGI. The CDR3 loop is CASRAGLLEQYF. As DNA, the CDR3 is TGTGCCAGCAGGGCGGGCCTCCTCGAGCAGTACTTC.

The V and J genes are TRBV9 and TRBJ2-2; TRBD2 matches at 7 bases. The germline gives CDR1 SGDLS, CDR2 YYNGEE. V lost 3 bases, J lost 4 bases, and 3 bases stayed unmatched. The CDR3 has 14 amino acids. The CDR3 DNA is TGTGCCAGCAGCGGCGCTAGCGGCACCGGGGAGCTGTTTTTT. It encodes CASSGASGTGELFF.

The rearrangement joins TRBV15 to TRBJ1-4, with D maybe TRBD1 (5 bases). The CDR3 sequence is 16 residues long. CDR1 and CDR2 (germline): LNHNV, YYDKDF (reference sequence). V was pared by 3 bases and J by 0 bases, with 11 bases between. For the CDR3, the DNA is TGTGCCACCAGCAGGGGGGACCAGTCAACTAATGAAAAACTGTTTTTT. This sequence encodes CATSRGDQSTNEKLFF.

The CDR3 DNA reads TGTGCCAGCAGTCTCCGAAAAGGACAGGGAGGACAGACCCAGTACTTC. Translation gives CASSLRKGQGGQTQYF. The chain links TRBV27 to TRBJ2-5, with 8 bases that match TRBD1. Germline CDR1 is MNHEY and CDR2 is SMNVEV (reference sequence). J gave up 6 bases and V 5 bases, and 14 bases lay outside the gene matches. The CDR3 consists of 16 residues.

V is TRBV7-6 and J is TRBJ2-5; TRBD1 is a possible D gene (6 bases). The V and J ends lost 1 base and 3 bases respectively, with 6 bases between them. The CDR3 consists of 13 residues. Germline CDR1 is SGHVS and CDR2 is FNYEAQ. CDR3 nucleotide sequence: TGTGCCAGCAGCTTAGGGACAGAAGAGACCCAGTACTTC. It translates to CASSLGTEETQYF.

This chain connects TRBV9 to TRBJ2-7; D is perhaps TRBD2 (5 bases). The V end was cut by 5 bases, the J end by 2 bases, with 17 bases between. CDR3 size: 15 residues. Germline V gene lookup returns CDR1 SGDLS and CDR2 YYNGEE. This CDR3 reads CASSAGLQDAYEQYF. Here the CDR3 DNA reads TGTGCCAGCAGTGCAGGACTTCAGGACGCCTACGAGCAGTACTTC.

The chain has TRBV6-1 and TRBJ2-3; D ambiguous. Trimming pared 6 bases from V and 9 bases from J, leaving 1 base between. CDR1 and CDR2 (germline): MNHNS, SASEGT. The CDR3 is 8 residues long. CDR3 protein: CASSTQYF. The DNA for the CDR3 is TGTGCCAGCAGCACGCAGTATTTT.

This chain uses TRBV11-2 with TRBJ1-1, with D possibly TRBD1 on 6 matching bases. V gave up 5 bases and J gave up 5 bases, with 12 bases separating them. The CDR3 runs 13 residues. Per germline, CDR1 SGHAT and CDR2 FQNNGV. This CDR3 is CASSLGQPTEAFF. The CDR3 DNA reads as TGTGCCAGCAGCCTTGGACAGCCGACTGAAGCTTTCTTT.

V usage is TRBV29-1 and J usage is TRBJ1-2; tentatively, D is TRBD1 (5 bases). Germline V gene data show CDR1 as SQVTM and CDR2 as ANQGSEA. This CDR3 contains 14 residues. V was cut by 6 bases and J by 6 bases, with 20 bases left in between. As DNA, the CDR3 is TGCAGCGTGGTGGAGGAGGGGTGGGTAGATGGCTACACCTTC. It specifies CSVVEEGWVDGYTF.

This rearrangement joins TRBV9 to TRBJ1-6, with D uncertain. The CDR3 length is 15 residues. Germline values: CDR1 SGDLS, CDR2 YYNGEE. V lost 0 bases and J lost 7, with 11 bases in between. CDR3: CASSVAVFKNSPLHF. The CDR3 DNA reads TGTGCCAGCAGCGTAGCCGTTTTTAAGAATTCACCCCTCCACTTT. Full variable domain (outside the CDR3, taken from reference TRBV9 and TRBJ1-6): DSGVTQTPKHLITATGQRVTLRCSPRSGDLSVYWYQQSLDQGLQFLIQYYNGEERAKGNILERFSAQQFPDLHSELNLSSLELGDSALYFCASSVAVFKNSPLHFGNGTRLTVT.

The chain links TRBV30 to TRBJ1-4; D is unclear. This CDR3 has 13 amino acids. V lost 3 bases to trimming and J lost 0 bases, with 5 bases between them. Per germline, CDR1 GTSNPN and CDR2 SVGIG (reference sequence). The DNA for the CDR3 is TGTGCCTGGAGCCCAGCAACTAATGAAAAACTGTTTTTT. Protein: CAWSPATNEKLFF.

The chain uses TRBV7-2 and TRBJ2-7; D remains unclear. Per germline, CDR1 SGHTA and CDR2 FQGNSA. V lost 2 bases, J lost 4 bases, and 9 bases lay in between. The CDR3 extends over 13 amino acids. Written as DNA, the CDR3 is TGTGCCAGCAGCTTATACCCTTTTTACGAGCAGTACTTC. Protein sequence: CASSLYPFYEQYF.

The V and J genes are TRBV7-9 and TRBJ1-1; 8 bases are a match to TRBD1. The germline V gene has CDR1 SEHNR and CDR2 FQNEAQ (reference sequence). CDR3 length: 15 amino acids. V trimming: 1 base; J trimming: 3 bases; junction bases outside the gene matches: 4. The CDR3 reads CASSLDNRGYTEAFF. The CDR3 DNA reads as TGTGCCAGCAGCTTAGATAACAGGGGGTACACTGAAGCTTTCTTT.

The chain links TRBV19 to TRBJ2-7; tentative D call: TRBD2 (6 bases). V was pared by 3 bases and J by 7 bases, with 16 bases between. From germline, CDR1 is LNHDA and CDR2 SQIVND (reference sequence). This CDR3 contains 14 residues. CDR3 sequence reads: CASSIGTGLGEQYF. CDR3 DNA: TGTGCCAGTAGTATCGGGACTGGGCTTGGGGAGCAGTACTTC.

The chain links TRBV12-5 to TRBJ2-7; D gene unclear. This CDR3 spans 13 amino acids. Trimming took 2 bases from V and 0 from J, leaving 5 bases between them. From germline, CDR1 is LGHNT and CDR2 FRNRAP. The chain's CDR3 is CASGLWSSYEQYF. As DNA, the CDR3 is TGTGCTAGTGGTTTGTGGAGCTCCTACGAGCAGTACTTC.

V gene TRBV29-1 combines with J gene TRBJ2-5; 7 nucleotides match TRBD1. The CDR3 runs to 14 residues. J gave up 4 bases and V 7 bases, and 12 bases lay outside the gene matches. Germline CDR1 reads SQVTM; CDR2 reads ANQGSEA. The CDR3 loop reads CSAFGQAGGETQYF. DNA of the CDR3: TGCAGCGCCTTCGGACAGGCCGGCGGAGAGACCCAGTACTTC.

The rearrangement links TRBV6-1 to TRBJ1-1; no definite D call. The CDR3 spans 11 residues. Germline V gene sequence: CDR1 MNHNS, CDR2 SASEGT. Trimming took off 5 bases at V and 10 bases at J, with 11 bases between the two ends. The CDR3 nucleotides read TGTGCCAGCAGTTATCCCGGTGGAGCTTTCTTT. Translation: CASSYPGGAFF.

This chain uses TRBV20-1 with TRBJ2-1; D is undetermined. V was pared by 5 bases and J by 10 bases, with 3 bases between. Per the germline V gene, CDR1 is DFQATT and CDR2 is SNEGSKA (reference sequence). This CDR3 has 8 amino acids. CDR3 nucleotide sequence: TGCAGTGCTGGCGAGCAGTTCTTC. This translates into CSAGEQFF.

V and J are TRBV4-3 and TRBJ2-7; tentative D call: TRBD2 (5 bases). The CDR3 totals 14 residues. Germline-derived CDR1 and CDR2 are LGHNA and YSLEER. The V gene lost 4 bases and the J gene lost 2 bases, with 12 bases spanning the gap. The CDR3 loop is CASSPERGAYEQYF. Here the CDR3 DNA reads TGCGCCAGCAGCCCTGAACGGGGTGCCTACGAGCAGTACTTC.